This T cell receptor beta chain was identified during a study of cytomegalovirus exposure and HLA in healthy donors. Whole-study context: Within an early data release were around 80 million unique TCRs drawn from HLA-typed donors.

From germline, CDR1 is SQVTM and CDR2 ANQGSEA. V was trimmed by 7 bases and J by 8 bases, leaving 17 bases between them. The CDR3 loop spans 13 amino acids. With 60 Vbeta and 13 Jbeta primers, the PCR was carried out. This table comes from immunoSEQ multiplex PCR, and its TCRdb copy is limited to in-frame clones, with some not included. The profile shows more than 95,000 clones, roughly 80% of them singletons. The TCR was taken from a man in his fifties or sixties in good health and CMV-seropositive. The sample consisted of PBMCs. This chain links TRBV29-1 with TRBJ1-4, with D possibly being TRBD1 (5 bases). The CDR3: CSGGGGDGEKLFF. CDR3 nucleotide sequence: TGCAGCGGGGGCGGGGGGGACGGCGAAAAACTGTTTTTT. Drawing the rest from reference TRBV29-1 and TRBJ1-4, the complete variable domain is SAVISQKPSRDICQRGTSLTIQCQVDSQVTMMFWYRQQPGQSLTLIATANQGSEATYESGFVIDKFPISRPNLTFSTLTVSNMSPEDSSIYLCSGGGGDGEKLFFGSGTQLSVL.